The present entry profiles one TCR beta chain with its context. Its antigen is currently not known. No clone much larger than this one lies a single base away; base qualities are absent. TCR CDR3 regions were amplified from genomic DNA by multiplex PCR using the deep immunoSEQ assay. Extracted genomic DNA from each cell subset was spread evenly across all wells of several immunoSEQ 96-well plates, with each plate serving as a replicate. For unsorted PBMC, each replicate PCR was loaded with approximately 320 ng genomic DNA, equivalent to 30,000 or so T cell genomes. Ten immunoSEQ deep assay plates were used to sequence the unsorted PBMC genomic DNA. Purified libraries were measured with a Qubit 3.0 fluorometer, size-checked on a Bioanalyzer 2100, and measured again with the KAPA Library Quantification kit. Every immunoSEQ 96-well plate was sequenced on a dedicated single-read 150-cycle Illumina NextSeq 550 flow cell. On the authors' methods: Because the immunoSEQ output held only junctional sequences and lacked quality scores, the filtering could not match the filtering applied to full-length reads. To assign V/J genes and CDR3, sequences were annotated using PyIR, a Python wrapper for IgBLAST v1.9, with IMGT germline references. Reads were removed for weak V/J assignments (E-value above 1e-6), missing CDR3, stop codons, out-of-frame junctions, or ambiguous translated residues. V3J clonotypes were defined as sequences sharing the same inferred V gene, J gene, and CDR3 amino acid sequence. Percentage overlap between repertoires was computed as shared unique clonotypes divided by the size of the smaller repertoire. Richness of each repertoire was evaluated using RTK rarefaction, the Chao1 estimator, and Recon v2.1 estimates of unobserved clonotypes. The source is immuneACCESS, and TCRdb retained only in-frame sequences with V and J called. Part of the clones is not carried over; for the studies checked, unresolved V genes explain less than half of this, and the remainder is unexplained. The DNA gave D and trimming, while V, J and clone size come from that table. The sample includes approximately 480,000 clones, with 75% to 80% observed a single time. The top ten clonotypes cover about an eighth of the sample.

This entry comes from a study of shared clonotypes between healthy human individuals (dated by TCRdb to 2018 to 2020). About the full investigation: A couple of women and a few men aged 18 to 49 years were included in the cohort. To estimate repertoire size and how much clonotypes are shared between individuals, the study performed deep sequencing of blood TCR repertoires from roughly five healthy adults. To increase sequencing depth and limit assay-specific biases, different laboratories used diverse techniques to prepare libraries and sequence TCR repertoires. Per donor, leukapheresis produced somewhere between about 0.85 and 10 billion PBMCs. General findings and caveats noted by the study authors: Sampling was limited to blood, and TCR repertoires in tissue likely differ from TCR repertoires in blood. Pairwise subsampling led to the expectation that sequencing depth would affect the degree of clonotype sharing among donors. The genetic and exposure-history diversity represented was limited by the small number of donors.

The donors were healthy, HIV-negative adults with no recently reported acute infections or vaccinations. All donors were Caucasian adults living in Nashville, Tennessee, USA. For unsorted samples, 96 million or so PBMCs were counted, and genomic DNA was extracted using the QIAamp DNA Blood Mini kit. Blood was collected by leukapheresis, and PBMCs were isolated by Ficoll-Histopaque density gradient centrifugation and then cryopreserved in liquid nitrogen vapor phase. The TCR originated in a woman aged 40 to 50 in good health. Some clones in this sample may be carry-over from other donors' samples. The source material was PBMCs.

The bases read TGTGCCAGCAGCTTAACTGTCAGGGGTGACTATGGCTACACCTTC. The resulting protein is CASSLTVRGDYGYTF. The sequence links TRBV7-2 to TRBJ1-2; matching of 6 bases hints at TRBD1 as the D gene. The CDR3 numbers 15 residues from cysteine through phenylalanine. Here the CDR3 DNA is all that survives: 45 bases in frame from base 1. The germline V gene specifies SGHTA as CDR1 and FQGNSA as CDR2. V is reduced by 2 bases and J by 3 bases, leaving a spacing of 13 bases between them.